These 8 T cell receptor beta chains share one sample of origin, sequenced in a study of PD-1 blockade in classical Hodgkin lymphoma. The repertoire was sequenced with immunoSEQ multiplex PCR; TCRdb's copy has only in-frame clones and lacks some. The sample lists tens of thousands of clones, roughly 73% seen once, with around 37% in the top ten. As to time point: cycle 4 day 1 (C4D1), after less than 7 weeks of nivolumab. No patient escaped relapse after autologous stem cell transplantation, and brentuximab vedotin exposure varied. The sequencing used peripheral blood mononuclear cells (PBMCs), collected before the fourth cycle of nivolumab. These receptors were taken from a human donor with classical Hodgkin lymphoma.

The V and J genes are TRBV7-6 and TRBJ1-4; 7 nucleotides agree with TRBD1. CDR1 is SGHVS and CDR2 is FNYEAQ in the germline V gene. The CDR3 is made up of 14 amino acids. V lost 5 bases to trimming and J lost 7 bases; unmatched junction nucleotides: 7. CDR3 sequence reads: CASSVTGEGEKLFF. The CDR3, as DNA: TGTGCCAGCAGCGTAACAGGGGAAGGTGAAAAACTGTTTTTT.

This chain uses TRBV11-1 with TRBJ2-6; D is unclear. The germline V and J ends were trimmed by 5 bases and 0 bases, with 8 bases remaining between them. The V gene's germline CDR1 is SGHAT and CDR2 FQDESV (reference sequence). CDR3 size: 15 residues. The CDR3 DNA sequence: TGTGCCAGCAGCCTCAGTAACTCTGGGGCCAACGTCCTGACTTTC. Translating gives CASSLSNSGANVLTF.

The rearrangement joins TRBV6-6 to TRBJ1-1, with D possibly TRBD1 on 6 matching bases. The germline V and J ends were trimmed by 2 bases and 6 bases, with 10 bases remaining between them. Per germline, CDR1 MNHNY and CDR2 SVGAGI (reference sequence). The CDR3 consists of 13 residues. CDR3 bases: TGTGCCAGCAGTTACCTACAGGGTTCTGAAGCTTTCTTT. Protein sequence: CASSYLQGSEAFF.

The chain is built from TRBV15 and TRBJ1-2; D ambiguous. The CDR3 extends over 15 amino acids. CDR1 and CDR2 (germline): LNHNV, YYDKDF (reference sequence). Between the trimmed V and J ends, which lost 0 bases and 6 bases, there was a span of 14 bases. In DNA form, the CDR3 reads TGTGCCACCAGCAGAGATAGACGGATAAACGATGGCTACACCTTC. This codes for CATSRDRRINDGYTF.

This clone was recorded only once. The chain has TRBV5-4 and TRBJ2-7; TRBD2 matches 9 bases. V dropped 2 bases and J dropped 5; count of bases not matched to a gene: 5. The CDR3 runs 14 residues. Germline-derived CDR1 and CDR2 are SGHNT and YYREEE (reference sequence). The CDR3 spells CASSFQGLADEQYF. CDR3 nucleotide sequence: TGTGCCAGCAGCTTCCAGGGACTAGCAGACGAGCAGTACTTC.

The chain uses TRBV7-9 and TRBJ2-7; D might be TRBD1 (5 bases). CDR1 SEHNR and CDR2 FQNEAQ come from the germline V gene (reference sequence). The CDR3 runs to 15 residues. The V end was cut by 0 bases, the J end by 0 bases, with 9 bases between. The CDR3 region is CASSLASDTSYEQYF. The CDR3 DNA sequence: TGTGCCAGCAGCTTAGCGTCGGACACCTCCTACGAGCAGTACTTC.

V is TRBV5-4 and J is TRBJ1-2; TRBD1 aligns across 7 bases. V lost 2 bases, J lost 5 bases, and 9 bases stayed unmatched. The CDR3 covers 15 residues. The germline gives CDR1 SGHNT, CDR2 YYREEE (reference sequence). The CDR3 sequence is CASSLAGGHPYGYTF. In DNA, the CDR3 is TGTGCCAGCAGCTTAGCAGGGGGGCACCCGTATGGCTACACCTTC.

By sample fraction, this clone is large. The chain combines TRBV2 with TRBJ2-3; D remains ambiguous. V lost 5 bases, J lost 2 bases, and 2 bases lay in between. CDR1 is SNHLY, CDR2 FYNNEI, per germline. CDR3 length: 11 residues. CDR3 DNA: TGTGCCAGCAGTCACACAGATACGCAGTATTTT. Protein product: CASSHTDTQYF. Drawing the rest from reference TRBV2 and TRBJ2-3, the complete variable domain is EPEVTQTPSHQVTQMGQEVILRCVPISNHLYFYWYRQILGQKVEFLVSFYNNEISEKSEIFDDQFSVERPDGSNFTLKIRSTKLEDSAMYFCASSHTDTQYFGPGTRLTVL.